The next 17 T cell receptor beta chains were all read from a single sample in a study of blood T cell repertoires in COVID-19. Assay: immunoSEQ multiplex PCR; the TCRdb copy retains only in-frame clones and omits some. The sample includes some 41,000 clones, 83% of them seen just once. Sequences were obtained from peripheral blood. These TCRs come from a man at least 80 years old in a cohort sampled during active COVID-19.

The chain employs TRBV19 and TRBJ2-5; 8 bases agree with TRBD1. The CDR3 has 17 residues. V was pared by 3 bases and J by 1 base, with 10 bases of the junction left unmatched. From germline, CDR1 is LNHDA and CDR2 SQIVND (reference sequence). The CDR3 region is CASSIGRIQGVQETQYF. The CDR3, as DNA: TGTGCCAGTAGTATTGGGCGGATACAGGGGGTCCAAGAGACCCAGTACTTC.

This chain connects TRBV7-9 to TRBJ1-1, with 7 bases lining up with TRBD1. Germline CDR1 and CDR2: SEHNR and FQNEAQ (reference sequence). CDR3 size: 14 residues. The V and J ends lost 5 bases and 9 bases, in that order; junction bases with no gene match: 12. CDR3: CASSLGTAGTKAFF. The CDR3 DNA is TGTGCCAGCAGCCTCGGGACAGCCGGGACAAAAGCTTTCTTT.

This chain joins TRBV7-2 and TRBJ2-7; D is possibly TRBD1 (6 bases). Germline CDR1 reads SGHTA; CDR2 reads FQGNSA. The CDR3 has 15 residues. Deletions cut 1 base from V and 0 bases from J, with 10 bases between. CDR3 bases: TGTGCCAGCAGCTTAGGACAGGTCAGCTCCTACGAGCAGTACTTC. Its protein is CASSLGQVSSYEQYF.

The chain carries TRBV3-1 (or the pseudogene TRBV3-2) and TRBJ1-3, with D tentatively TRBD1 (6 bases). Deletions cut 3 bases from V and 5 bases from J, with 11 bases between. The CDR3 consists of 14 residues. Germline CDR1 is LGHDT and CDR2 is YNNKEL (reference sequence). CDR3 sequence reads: CASSHQRGRNTIYF. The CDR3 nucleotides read TGTGCCAGCAGCCACCAAAGGGGGAGAAACACCATATATTTT.

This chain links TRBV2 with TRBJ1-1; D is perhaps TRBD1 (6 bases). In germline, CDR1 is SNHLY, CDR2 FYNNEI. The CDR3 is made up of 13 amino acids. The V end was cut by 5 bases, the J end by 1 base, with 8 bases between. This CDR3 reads CASSFRGNTEAFF. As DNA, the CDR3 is TGTGCCAGCAGTTTCAGGGGGAACACTGAAGCTTTCTTT.

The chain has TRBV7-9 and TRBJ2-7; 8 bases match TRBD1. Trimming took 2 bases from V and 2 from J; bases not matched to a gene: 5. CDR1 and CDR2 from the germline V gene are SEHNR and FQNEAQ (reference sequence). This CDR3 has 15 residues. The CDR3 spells CASSLNGDRTYEQYF. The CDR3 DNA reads TGTGCCAGCAGCTTAAACGGGGACAGGACCTACGAGCAGTACTTC.

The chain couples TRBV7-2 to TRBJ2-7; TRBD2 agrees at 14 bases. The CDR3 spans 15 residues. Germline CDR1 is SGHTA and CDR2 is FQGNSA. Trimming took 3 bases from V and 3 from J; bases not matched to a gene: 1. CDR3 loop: CASSLGLAGDYEQYF. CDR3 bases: TGTGCCAGCAGCTTGGGACTAGCGGGGGACTACGAGCAGTACTTC. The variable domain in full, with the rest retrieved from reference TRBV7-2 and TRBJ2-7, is GAGVSQSPSNKVTEKGKDVELRCDPISGHTALYWYRQSLGQGLEFLIYFQGNSAPDKSGLPSDRFSAERTGGSVSTLTIQRTQQEDSAVYLCASSLGLAGDYEQYFGPGTRLTVT.

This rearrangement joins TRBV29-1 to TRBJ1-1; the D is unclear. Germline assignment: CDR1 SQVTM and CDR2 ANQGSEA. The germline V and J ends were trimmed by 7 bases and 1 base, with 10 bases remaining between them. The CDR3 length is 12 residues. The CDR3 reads CSALSTNTEAFF. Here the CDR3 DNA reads TGCAGCGCCCTATCAACGAACACTGAAGCTTTCTTT.

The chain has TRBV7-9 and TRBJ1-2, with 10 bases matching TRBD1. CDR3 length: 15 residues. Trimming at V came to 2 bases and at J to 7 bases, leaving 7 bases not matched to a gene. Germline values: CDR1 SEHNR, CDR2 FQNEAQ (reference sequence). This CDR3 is CASSLPSTGGSGYTF. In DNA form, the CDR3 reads TGTGCCAGCAGCTTACCTTCGACAGGGGGCAGTGGCTACACCTTC.

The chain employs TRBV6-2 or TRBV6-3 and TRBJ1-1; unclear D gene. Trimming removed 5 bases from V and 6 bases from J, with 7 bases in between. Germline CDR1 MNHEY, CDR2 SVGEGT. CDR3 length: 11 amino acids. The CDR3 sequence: CASSRYSEAFF. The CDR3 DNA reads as TGTGCCAGCAGTCGGTATTCTGAAGCTTTCTTT.

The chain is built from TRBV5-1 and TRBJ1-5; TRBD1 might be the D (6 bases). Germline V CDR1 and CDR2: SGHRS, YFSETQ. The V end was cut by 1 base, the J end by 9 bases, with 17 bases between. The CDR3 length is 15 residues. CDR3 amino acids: CASSLPFRGQGPQHF. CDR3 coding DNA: TGCGCCAGCAGCTTGCCTTTCAGGGGCCAGGGGCCCCAGCATTTT.

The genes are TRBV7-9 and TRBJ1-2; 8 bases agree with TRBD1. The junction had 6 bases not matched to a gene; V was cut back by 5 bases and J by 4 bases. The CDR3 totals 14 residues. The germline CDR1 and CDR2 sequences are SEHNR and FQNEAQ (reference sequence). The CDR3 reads CASSPDRAGYGYTF. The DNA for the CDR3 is TGTGCCAGCAGCCCGGACAGGGCGGGCTATGGCTACACCTTC.

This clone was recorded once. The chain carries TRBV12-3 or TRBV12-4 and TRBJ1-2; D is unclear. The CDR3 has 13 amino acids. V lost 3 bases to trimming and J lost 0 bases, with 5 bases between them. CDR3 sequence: CASSLLPNYGYTF. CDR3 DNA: TGTGCCAGCAGTTTGCTACCTAACTATGGCTACACCTTC.

DNA for the CDR3: TGTGCCAGTAGTTTTATGCCACAGGGCCGCGAGCAGTACTTC. Its protein is CASSFMPQGREQYF. J is TRBJ2-7 and V is TRBV19; TRBD1 might be the D (6 bases). The V gene's germline CDR1 is LNHDA and CDR2 SQIVND (reference sequence). The CDR3 has 14 residues. The ends were cut back, 5 bases at V and 6 bases at J, with 17 bases in the middle.

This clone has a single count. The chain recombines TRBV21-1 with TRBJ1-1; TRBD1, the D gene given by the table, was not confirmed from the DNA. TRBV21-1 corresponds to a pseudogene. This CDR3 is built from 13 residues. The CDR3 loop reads CASSSRHITEAFF. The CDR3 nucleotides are TGTGCCAGCAGCTCCCGACATATCACTGAAGCTTTCTTT.

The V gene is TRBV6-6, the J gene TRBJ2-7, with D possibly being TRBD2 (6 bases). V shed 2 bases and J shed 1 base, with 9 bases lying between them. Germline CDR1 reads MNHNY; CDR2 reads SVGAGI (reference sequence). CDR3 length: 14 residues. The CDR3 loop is CASSYGRGSYEQYF. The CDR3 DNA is TGTGCCAGCAGTTACGGACGGGGGTCCTACGAGCAGTACTTC.

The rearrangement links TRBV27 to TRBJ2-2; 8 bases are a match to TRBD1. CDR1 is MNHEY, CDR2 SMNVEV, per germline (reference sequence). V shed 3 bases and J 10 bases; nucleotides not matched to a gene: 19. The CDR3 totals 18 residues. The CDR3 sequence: CASSFGRSGNRGLAELFF. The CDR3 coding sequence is TGTGCCAGCAGTTTTGGGAGGTCTGGGAACAGGGGGTTGGCGGAGCTGTTTTTT.